Listed here are 12 T cell receptor beta chains from one sample, sequenced in a study of tissue T cells after allogeneic stem cell transplantation. Some clones are missing from TCRdb's copy, which holds only in-frame ones; the method was immunoSEQ multiplex PCR. The sample carries around 1,800 clones, 45% to 50% recorded once. The time point: mouse harvest day 14 after allogeneic transplant. Mouse grafts combined 10^7 T-cell-depleted bone marrow cells with 10^6 splenic CD5+ T cells. What was sequenced was gut tissue. The receptors come from a female BALB/c mouse given C57BL/6 T cells with graft-versus-host disease after an allogeneic hematopoietic cell transplant.

A remark on this clone: Gene names refer to mouse genes. The sequenced fragment ends 1 residue before the CDR3 boundary, so the rest is inferred from the germline J gene. The chain is built from TRBV13-2 and TRBJ2-3; D is unresolved. Germline values: CDR1 NNHNN, CDR2 SYGAGS (reference sequence). Trimming left V 7 bases short and J 6 bases short, with 9 bases between. CDR3 length: 11 amino acids. Partial CDR3 DNA: TGTGCCAGCAGCGCAACGGAAACGCTGTAT. Encoded protein: CASSATETLY. The CDR3 as a whole reads CASSATETLYF.

Remarks on this clone: Gene and germline names: mouse. The read ends 1 residue shy of where the CDR3 ends; the end is completed using the germline J gene. V gene TRBV20 combines with J gene TRBJ2-1, with unresolved D. The CDR3 has 13 residues. V lost 1 base to trimming and J lost 0 bases, with 4 bases between them. The germline gives CDR1 GFQATS, CDR2 STVNSAI. CDR3 amino acids: CGARAYNYAEQFF. Incomplete CDR3 DNA: TGTGGTGCTAGGGCATATAACTATGCTGAGCAGTTC.

Comment on this clone: A far more abundant clone sits one base away, making this likely a read error. The gene names here belong to mouse. Read sequence stops 1 residue before the CDR3 end, and the germline J gene provides the missing end. The chain combines TRBV19 with TRBJ1-5, with 7 bases fitting TRBD1. CDR1 and CDR2 (germline): FNHDT, SITEND (reference sequence). J gave up 5 bases and V 3 bases, and 8 bases lay outside the gene matches. CDR3 length: 15 residues. This chain's CDR3 is CASSTPGQNHQAPLF. CDR3 bases read: TGTGCCAGCAGTACCCCGGGACAGAACCACCAGGCTCCGCTT.

This clone is labeled large (0.1 to 1%). The listed genes are named as in mouse. The read terminates 1 residue ahead of where the CDR3 ends, so the germline J gene completes it. The V and J genes are TRBV23 and TRBJ1-4; the table's D call of TRBD1 was not tested on the DNA. The CDR3 spans 17 residues. CDR1 is KGHTA and CDR2 is FQNQQP in the germline V gene. The CDR3 is CSSSQSGQGATNERLFF. The part of the CDR3 DNA that was read is TGCTCCAGCAGTCAATCGGGACAGGGGGCGACCAACGAAAGATTATTT.

Note on this clone: Gene names and germline refer to mouse. The CDR3 loop reads CASSLDGGRGSYEQYF. CDR3 DNA, as far as it was read: TGTGCCAGCTCTCTCGATGGGGGCCGGGGCTCCTATGAACAGTAC. The chain joins TRBV12-2 to TRBJ2-7; D possibly matches TRBD1 or TRBD2 (6 bases each). The read ends 1 residue shy of where the CDR3 ends; the end is completed using the germline J gene. The CDR3 loop spans 16 amino acids. Trimming cost V 0 bases and J 0 bases, with 14 bases left between them. CDR1 SGHLS and CDR2 HYDKME come from the germline V gene.

To note about this clone: Gene names denote mouse genes. The CDR3 loop is CASSLQGSSYEQYF. The CDR3 DNA, read in part, is TGTGCCAGCAGTTTACAGGGGAGCTCCTATGAACAGTAC. This chain connects TRBV14 to TRBJ2-7; 7 positions match TRBD1. The read comes to an end 1 residue before the CDR3 does, leaving the germline J gene to fill in the end. The CDR3 loop spans 14 amino acids. V was clipped by 2 bases and J by 0 bases; unmatched bases: 2. Germline V gene data show CDR1 as SGHDT and CDR2 as FRDEAV.

On this clone itself: Gene names are the mouse ones. Read sequence stops 1 residue before the CDR3 end, and the germline J gene provides the missing end. The chain carries TRBV12-1 and TRBJ1-4; D is perhaps TRBD1 (6 bases). Deletions cut 2 bases from V and 0 bases from J, with 12 bases between. Germline V lookup: CDR1 SGHSN, CDR2 HYEKVE. There are 16 residues in the CDR3. The CDR3 region is CASSPHRVISNERLFF. The DNA read from the CDR3 is TGTGCCAGCTCTCCACACAGGGTAATTTCCAACGAAAGATTATTT.

A remark on this clone: Genes and germline are mouse. The read halts 1 residue ahead of the CDR3 end, with the missing end drawn from the germline J gene. The rearrangement uses TRBV12-1 and TRBJ2-7; 10 positions match TRBD2. The CDR3 has 15 residues. Germline assignment: CDR1 SGHSN and CDR2 HYEKVE. Trimming at V came to 1 base and at J to 0 bases, leaving 2 bases not matched to a gene. The CDR3 here is CASSLGLGASYEQYF. The DNA read from the CDR3 is TGTGCCAGCTCTCTTGGACTGGGGGCCTCCTATGAACAGTAC.

As regards this clone: Gene labels here are mouse ones. The CDR3 end lies 1 residue beyond the end of the read and is filled in from the germline J gene. The gene calls are TRBV13-2 and TRBJ2-5; 7 bases are a match to TRBD2. V trimming: 3 bases; J trimming: 3 bases; junction bases outside the gene matches: 7. The CDR3 consists of 15 residues. Germline assignment: CDR1 NNHNN and CDR2 SYGAGS (reference sequence). CDR3 sequence: CASGADWAGQDTQYF. The sequenced part of the CDR3 DNA is TGTGCCAGCGGTGCCGACTGGGCCGGGCAAGACACCCAGTAC.

A note on this clone: Gene names and germline match the mouse. The CDR3 end is not reached by the read, which stops 1 residue before it; the germline J gene fills it in. The rearrangement links TRBV13-3 to TRBJ1-1; TRBD1 matches at 8 bases. Trimming cost V 7 bases and J 2 bases; bases outside gene matches: 4. The CDR3 consists of 13 residues. Germline V lookup: CDR1 NNHDY, CDR2 SYVADS. The covered CDR3 bases are TGTGCCAGCTGGTCAGGGGGCAACACAGAAGTCTTC. This translates into CASWSGGNTEVF. The entire CDR3 reads CASWSGGNTEVFF.

Comment on this clone: Gene names are the mouse ones. The read falls 1 residue short of the CDR3 end, and the missing part is taken from the germline J gene. The chain combines TRBV26 with TRBJ1-4; 7 bases line up with TRBD1. Germline V gives CDR1 KGHPV, CDR2 FQNQEV (reference sequence). Trimming at V came to 2 bases and at J to 3 bases, leaving 0 bases not matched to a gene. CDR3 length equals 14 residues. The CDR3 reads CASSLQGANERLFF. Incomplete CDR3 DNA: TGTGCCAGCAGTCTGCAGGGGGCCAACGAAAGATTATTT.

In its sample, this clone was seen a few times. The gene names given are mouse names. The read gets to within 1 residue of the CDR3 end, and the germline J gene fills in the rest. The J gene is TRBJ1-1, the V gene TRBV29; no firm D call. CDR3 length: 13 residues. Germline V gene sequence: CDR1 MSHET, CDR2 SYDVDS. The germline V and J ends were trimmed by 2 bases and 1 base, with 5 bases remaining between them. The DNA read from the CDR3 is TGTGCTAGCAGTTTAGGCAAAAACACAGAAGTCTTC. Protein: CASSLGKNTEVF. From start to end, the CDR3 is CASSLGKNTEVFF.